What follows are 13 T cell receptor beta chains derived from one specimen sequenced in a study of T cell repertoires in cytomegalovirus infection. MiXCR, run by TCRdb on the reads, gives a single entry per CDR3 protein. The table includes a few hundred thousand distinct CDR3 sequences, roughly 13% detected once. Sequences were obtained from PBMCs. All receptors derive from a human donor in good health (CMV status not recorded). Some clones in this sample may be carry-over from other donors' samples.

This clonotype was observed many times. V gene TRBV7-9 combines with J gene TRBJ1-1, with 8 bases fitting TRBD1. Germline V gives CDR1 SEHNR, CDR2 FQNEAQ (reference sequence). With 8 bases clipped from V and 0 bases from J, the junction kept 11 bases outside the gene matches. The CDR3 extends over 16 amino acids. CDR3: CASPPGQEFVNTEAFF. DNA for the CDR3: TGTGCCAGCCCTCCGGGACAGGAATTCGTGAACACTGAAGCTTTCTTT. The complete variable domain, with remaining parts taken from reference TRBV7-9 and TRBJ1-1, reads DTGVSQNPRHKITKRGQNVTFRCDPISEHNRLYWYRQTLGQGPEFLTYFQNEAQLEKSRLLSDRFSAERPKGSFSTLEIQRTEQGDSAMYLCASPPGQEFVNTEAFFGQGTRLTVV.

V and J are TRBV7-9 and TRBJ2-6; 10 bases are a match to TRBD1. The germline gives CDR1 SEHNR, CDR2 FQNEAQ (reference sequence). The CDR3 spans 18 residues. Trimming at V came to 5 bases and at J to 1 base, leaving 8 bases not matched to a gene. This CDR3 reads CASSRGTGVFSGANVLTF. DNA of the CDR3: TGTGCCAGCAGCCGCGGGACAGGGGTCTTTTCTGGGGCCAACGTCCTGACTTTC.

Only a few counts were recorded for this clonotype. The chain couples TRBV29-1 to TRBJ2-5; maybe TRBD1 (6 bases). CDR3 length: 12 residues. Per germline, CDR1 SQVTM and CDR2 ANQGSEA. Trimming left V 5 bases short and J 6 bases short, with 13 bases between. CDR3 residues: CSVYSGVQTQYF. DNA of the CDR3: TGCAGCGTTTACTCAGGGGTGCAGACCCAGTACTTC.

This clonotype was seen a handful of times. This chain connects TRBV29-1 to TRBJ2-3, with D unresolved. Germline-derived CDR1 and CDR2 are SQVTM and ANQGSEA. CDR3 length: 13 residues. V gave up 4 bases and J gave up 4 bases, with 12 bases separating them. The CDR3 sequence: CSVGHPLADTQYF. DNA of the CDR3: TGCAGCGTTGGGCACCCCTTGGCAGATACGCAGTATTTT.

This clonotype was counted many times. Here the CDR3 reads CASRDSVGDNEQFF. CDR3 DNA sequence: TGCGCCAGCAGAGACAGTGTGGGAGACAATGAGCAGTTCTTC. This rearrangement joins TRBV5-1 to TRBJ2-1; TRBD1 or TRBD2 may be the D gene (5 bases each). The CDR3 totals 14 residues. CDR1 and CDR2 from the germline V gene are SGHRS and YFSETQ. The V gene lost 5 bases and the J gene lost 5 bases, with 14 bases spanning the gap.

At least ten counts were recorded for this clonotype. The CDR3 nucleotides are TGTGCCAGCAGCTCTCCGGGACAGGGGAATCAGCCCCAGCATTTT. It specifies CASSSPGQGNQPQHF. The chain couples TRBV7-8 to TRBJ1-5; 10 nucleotides match TRBD1. The CDR3 runs to 15 residues. V shed 4 bases and J 4 bases; nucleotides not matched to a gene: 4. The V gene's germline CDR1 is SGHVS and CDR2 FQNEAQ.

V gene TRBV9 combines with J gene TRBJ2-1, with 9 bases aligning to TRBD2. The V and J ends lost 1 base and 0 bases, in that order; junction bases with no gene match: 17. Germline-derived CDR1 and CDR2 are SGDLS and YYNGEE. The CDR3 sequence is 21 residues long. CDR3 sequence (DNA): TGTGCCAGCAGCGTACCCCGGGGGGTAGCGGGAGTTGGAAGCTCCTACAATGAGCAGTTCTTC. This codes for CASSVPRGVAGVGSSYNEQFF. Combining the CDR3 with reference TRBV9 and TRBJ2-1 gives the whole variable domain DSGVTQTPKHLITATGQRVTLRCSPRSGDLSVYWYQQSLDQGLQFLIQYYNGEERAKGNILERFSAQQFPDLHSELNLSSLELGDSALYFCASSVPRGVAGVGSSYNEQFFGPGTRLTVL.

V is TRBV15 and J is TRBJ2-7; 8 bases line up with TRBD2. The CDR3 extends over 14 amino acids. V lost 3 bases and J lost 3; bases outside the gene matches: 4. Germline V lookup: CDR1 LNHNV, CDR2 YYDKDF (reference sequence). CDR3 region: CATSRTGTSYEQYF. CDR3 nucleotide sequence: TGTGCCACCAGCAGGACCGGGACTAGCTACGAGCAGTACTTC.

V usage is TRBV7-9 and J usage is TRBJ2-1, with 10 positions matching TRBD1. Germline V gene lookup returns CDR1 SEHNR and CDR2 FQNEAQ (reference sequence). V trimming: 6 bases; J trimming: 6 bases; junction bases outside the gene matches: 2. This CDR3 is 13 amino acids long. The DNA for the CDR3 is TGTGCCAGCAGGGGACAGGGGATCAATGAGCAGTTCTTC. Its translation: CASRGQGINEQFF.

This clonotype has a handful of counts. The chain combines TRBV23-1 with TRBJ2-5; tentatively, D is TRBD2 (6 bases). TRBV23-1 is an ORF for which the function is uncertain. Trimming took off 5 bases at V and 5 bases at J, with 12 bases between the two ends. The CDR3 has 13 residues. Here the CDR3 reads CASSTGTFETQYF. The CDR3 region has the DNA TGCGCCAGCAGTACCGGGACTTTTGAGACCCAGTACTTC.

This chain joins TRBV6-2 or TRBV6-3 and TRBJ1-1; a weak D match, TRBD1 (5 bases). Germline V gives CDR1 MNHEY, CDR2 SVGEGT. The CDR3 sequence is 13 residues long. V was pared by 8 bases and J by 5 bases, with 15 bases between. The CDR3: CASLTGGRTEAFF. Written as DNA, the CDR3 is TGTGCCAGCTTGACCGGGGGGAGGACTGAAGCTTTCTTT.

This clonotype was counted many times. V usage is TRBV12-3 or TRBV12-4 and J usage is TRBJ2-1; a possible D gene is TRBD2 (5 bases). This CDR3 has 14 amino acids. V lost 4 bases to trimming and J lost 10 bases, with 17 bases between them. This CDR3 is CASSYRTLSGEQFF. As DNA, the CDR3 is TGTGCCAGCAGTTATCGAACCCTCTCGGGGGAGCAGTTCTTC.

The chain uses TRBV4-3 and TRBJ2-2; 8 nucleotides line up with TRBD2. Trimming took 1 base from V and 4 from J; bases not matched to a gene: 20. Germline-derived CDR1 and CDR2 are LGHNA and YSLEER. The CDR3 has 21 amino acids. CDR3 amino acids: CASSQVRLTGAGTRSTGELFF. The CDR3 bases are TGCGCCAGCAGCCAAGTAAGGCTCACAGGCGCCGGGACTAGAAGCACCGGGGAGCTGTTTTTT.